This T cell receptor beta chain originates from a study of human T cells and chemical hapten exposure listed by TCRdb under 2021. Regarding the research as a whole: For sensitization, 2% DPC in acetone was applied to a 2 cm by 2 cm area of upper inner arm skin. Weekly therapeutic DPC doses were additionally applied to the scalp of patients throughout the approximately 25-week study period. Patch tests used Finn chambers with 0.01% DPC on the upper back, scored after 6 days by International Contact Dermatitis Research Group standards. Alopecia areata with under or over 50% scalp involvement, alopecia totalis and alopecia universalis were represented in the patient cohort, which was mostly female. Libraries were pooled for sequencing, and variation in per-sample TCR yields was attributed mainly to small differences in library volumes within the pool. The study tracked peripheral blood TCR repertoire changes in vivo during primary and secondary sensitization to the hapten diphenylcyclopropenone (DPC) in alopecia patients. Blood samples were taken from patients before sensitization (week 0) and then at 2, 6 and about 24 weeks after DPC sensitization. Blood for TCR sequencing was provided by twenty-nine alopecia patients at one to four time points (pre-sensitization, 2, 6 and 24 weeks). The paper as a whole reports these results and caveats: Patch test score was positively correlated with the number of PT1 expanded TCRs, with significance at thresholds 8, 16 and 32 but not at 4. The number of TCRs above 1 in 1000 frequency did not change with DPC sensitization; there was no evidence of global repertoire structure alterations. After repeated subsampling, changes were observed in the strength of the expansion versus patch-test correlation and in the threshold at which the correlation became significant. Compared with pre-sensitization or healthy control sets, expanded TCRs formed significantly more large CDR3 similarity clusters, which is consistent with antigen-driven responses. Because all patients had alopecia, a presumed autoimmune disease, the immune response of the patients might differ from that of healthy individuals.

The CDR3 has 16 amino acids, counting the end cysteine and phenylalanine. CDR3 DNA only is kept here, 48 bases in frame from base 1. Trimming leaves V shorter by 4 bases and J shorter by 1 base, with the junction holding 7 bases beyond the gene matches. Reading the germline V gene (reference sequence) gives CDR1 SGHNT and CDR2 YYREEE. The time point label on this specimen signifies: pre-sensitization, week 0. The intended sense of this specimen's treatment or condition label: therapeutic diphenylcyclopropenone sensitization with weekly scalp DPC. At every patch-test visit, the blood draw took place before the patch test was put on. Patients were considered eligible if aged 18 to 70, diagnosed with alopecia and deemed suitable for DPC therapy, and patients were excluded if pregnant. Total RNA was extracted from unfractionated whole blood collected in Tempus Blood RNA tubes. Note on this clonotype: Its antigen is not yet known. Base-call qualities are not available, and no considerably larger clone is one nucleotide away.

Libraries were built with RACE. TCRdb names NextSeq 500 as the instrument used. During library preparation, unique molecular identifiers were attached to individual cDNA molecules so that TCRs could be counted in a quantitative, reproducible way. For every blood RNA sample, sequencing covered both the TCR alpha and TCR beta chains. As for how the authors treated the data: The median number of TCRs per sample was roughly 100,000, ranging from roughly 20,000 to 690,600. V, J and CDR3 annotation of the TCR reads was performed with the Decombinator software suite. For PS versus PT1 abundance plots, all samples were subsampled to the same number of TCRs (28,000). Expanded TCRs were defined as absent before sensitization and observed at least eight times at the 2-week time point. TCRdb trimmed public reads at Q25 via fastp, called clones via MiXCR and kept in-frame beta chains. For every CDR3 protein sequence, its rows merge into one entry that carries the most common genes and DNA. V and J calls and clone size were set by TCRdb, not the authors. In this sample the table shows around 95,000 distinct CDR3 sequences, roughly 10% of which occur a single time. The leading ten clones occupy 3.1% of the sample.

The receptor comes from a woman aged 55 to 70 with alopecia areata. Some clones in this sample may be carry-over from other donors' samples. The material sequenced was whole blood, taken in connection with sensitization to the hapten diphenylcyclopropenone (DPC). The chain is made from TRBV5-4 and TRBJ2-1, with 8 bases matching TRBD1. The CDR3 protein: CASSLKTGGSYNEQFF. The DNA is TGTGCCAGCAGCCTGAAAACAGGGGGGTCCTACAATGAGCAGTTCTTC.